This TCR beta chain was obtained from a study of OX40 agonist ivuxolimab in advanced cancers. The study, taken as a whole, reports: The study observed clonal expansion of CD4+ and CD8+ blood T cells by week 6 at 0.1 to 3.0 mg/kg.

Autoimmune disease history or systemic immunosuppression excluded patients. V was cut by 3 bases and J by 3 bases, with 9 bases left in between. Germline V gives CDR1 SGHDT, CDR2 YYEEEE. CDR3 size: 13 residues. Some clones are missing from TCRdb's copy, which holds only in-frame ones; the method was immunoSEQ multiplex PCR. The data show approximately 99,000 clones, approximately 93% seen once. On this clone: Its antigen is undetermined.

The input for sequencing was CD4+ or CD8+ T cells sorted from blood, taken in a trial of the OX40 agonist ivuxolimab. This chain joins TRBV5-6 and TRBJ1-2; D call uncertain. The TCR originated in an adult with an advanced solid tumor such as melanoma, head and neck, liver or kidney cancer. This CDR3 reads CASSWARDYGYTF. In DNA form, the CDR3 reads TGTGCCAGCAGCTGGGCACGCGACTATGGCTACACCTTC.